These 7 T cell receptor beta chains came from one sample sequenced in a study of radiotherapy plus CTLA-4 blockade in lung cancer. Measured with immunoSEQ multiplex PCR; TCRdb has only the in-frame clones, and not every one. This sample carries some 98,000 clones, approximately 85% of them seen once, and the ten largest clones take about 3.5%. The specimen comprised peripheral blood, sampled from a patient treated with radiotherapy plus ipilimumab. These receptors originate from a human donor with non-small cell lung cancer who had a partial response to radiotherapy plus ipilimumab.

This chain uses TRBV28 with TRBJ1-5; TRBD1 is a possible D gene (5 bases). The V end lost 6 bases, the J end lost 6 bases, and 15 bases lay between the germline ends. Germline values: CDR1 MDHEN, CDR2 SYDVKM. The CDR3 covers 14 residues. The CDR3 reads CASSPPRVSQPQHF. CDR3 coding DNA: TGTGCCAGCAGCCCTCCCAGGGTGAGTCAGCCCCAGCATTTT.

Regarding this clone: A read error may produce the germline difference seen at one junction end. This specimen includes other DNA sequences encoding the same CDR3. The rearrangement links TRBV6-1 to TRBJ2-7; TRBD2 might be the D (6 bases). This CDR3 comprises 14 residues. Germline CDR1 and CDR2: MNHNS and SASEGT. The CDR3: CASSAGGSSYEQYF. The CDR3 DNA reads TGCGCCAGCAGTGCTGGGGGGAGCTCCTACGAGCAGTACTTC.

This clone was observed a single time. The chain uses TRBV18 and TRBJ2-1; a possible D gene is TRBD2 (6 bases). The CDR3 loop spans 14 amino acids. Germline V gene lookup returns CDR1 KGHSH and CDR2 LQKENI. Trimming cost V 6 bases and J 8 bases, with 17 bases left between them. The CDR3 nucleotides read TGTGCCAGCTCCCCGCTCGGCCCGGGGGATGAGCAGTTCTTC. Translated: CASSPLGPGDEQFF.

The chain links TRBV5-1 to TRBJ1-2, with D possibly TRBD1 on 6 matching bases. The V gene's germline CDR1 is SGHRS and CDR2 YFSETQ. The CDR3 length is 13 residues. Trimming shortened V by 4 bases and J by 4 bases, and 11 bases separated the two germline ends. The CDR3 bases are TGCGCCAGCAGCCCACAGGGATTCTATGGCTACACCTTC. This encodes CASSPQGFYGYTF.

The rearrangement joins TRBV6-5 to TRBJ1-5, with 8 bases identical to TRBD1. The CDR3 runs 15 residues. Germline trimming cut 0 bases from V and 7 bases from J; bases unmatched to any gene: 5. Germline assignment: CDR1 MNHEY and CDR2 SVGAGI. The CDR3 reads CASSYSAGGGQPQHF. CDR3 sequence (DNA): TGTGCCAGCAGTTACTCGGCAGGGGGCGGGCAGCCCCAGCATTTT.

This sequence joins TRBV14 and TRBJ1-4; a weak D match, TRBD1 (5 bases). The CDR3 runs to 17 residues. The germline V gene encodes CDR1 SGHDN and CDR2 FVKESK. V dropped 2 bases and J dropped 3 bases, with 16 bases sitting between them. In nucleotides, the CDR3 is TGTGCCAGCAGCCAACGCTTCACATTCAGGGCTAATGAAAAACTGTTTTTT. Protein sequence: CASSQRFTFRANEKLFF.

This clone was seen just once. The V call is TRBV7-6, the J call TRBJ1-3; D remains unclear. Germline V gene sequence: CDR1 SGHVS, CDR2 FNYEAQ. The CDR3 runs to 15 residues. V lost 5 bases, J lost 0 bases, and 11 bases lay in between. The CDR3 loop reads CASSPLVSSGNTIYF. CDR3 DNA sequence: TGTGCCAGCAGCCCGCTCGTGAGCTCTGGAAACACCATATATTTT. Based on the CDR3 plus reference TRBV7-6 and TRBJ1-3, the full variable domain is GAGVSQSPRYKVTKRGQDVALRCDPISGHVSLYWYRQALGQGPEFLTYFNYEAQQDKSGLPNDRFSAERPEGSISTLTIQRTEQRDSAMYRCASSPLVSSGNTIYFGEGSWLTVV.